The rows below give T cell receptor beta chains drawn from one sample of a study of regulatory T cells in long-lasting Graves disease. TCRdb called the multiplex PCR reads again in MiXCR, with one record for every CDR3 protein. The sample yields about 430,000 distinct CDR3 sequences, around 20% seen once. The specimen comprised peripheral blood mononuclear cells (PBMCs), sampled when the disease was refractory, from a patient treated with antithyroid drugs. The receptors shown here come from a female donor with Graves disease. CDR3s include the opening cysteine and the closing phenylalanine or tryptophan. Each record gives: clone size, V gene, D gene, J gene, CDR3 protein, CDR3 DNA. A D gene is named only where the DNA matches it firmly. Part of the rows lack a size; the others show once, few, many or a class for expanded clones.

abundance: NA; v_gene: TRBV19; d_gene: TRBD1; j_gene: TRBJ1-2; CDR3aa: CASSRQGDYGYTF; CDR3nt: TGTGCCAGTAGCCGACAGGGAGACTATGGCTACACCTTC
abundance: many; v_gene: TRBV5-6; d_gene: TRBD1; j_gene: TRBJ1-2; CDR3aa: CASNRDRANYGYTF; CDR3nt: TGTGCCAGCAATCGGGACAGGGCAAACTATGGCTACACCTTC
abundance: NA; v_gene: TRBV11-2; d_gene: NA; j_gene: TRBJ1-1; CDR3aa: CAGSPAEAFF; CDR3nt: TGTGCCGGCAGCCCAGCTGAAGCTTTCTTT
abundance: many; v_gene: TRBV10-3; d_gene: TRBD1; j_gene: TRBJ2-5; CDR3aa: CAIGGQGGDQETQYF; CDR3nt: TGTGCCATCGGGGGACAGGGCGGCGATCAAGAGACCCAGTACTTC
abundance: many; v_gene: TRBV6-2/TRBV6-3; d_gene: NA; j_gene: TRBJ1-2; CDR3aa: CASSSTGSDNYGYTF; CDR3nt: TGTGCCAGCAGTTCCACAGGGTCGGATAACTATGGCTACACCTTC
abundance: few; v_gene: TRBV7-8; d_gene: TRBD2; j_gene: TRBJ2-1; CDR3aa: CASSPIAGESSYNEQFF; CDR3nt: TGTGCCAGCAGCCCCATAGCGGGGGAAAGCTCCTACAATGAGCAGTTCTTC
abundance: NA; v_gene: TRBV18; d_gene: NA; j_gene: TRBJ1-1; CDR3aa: CASSRGTLNTEAFF; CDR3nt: TGTGCCAGCTCCAGAGGGACTTTGAACACTGAAGCTTTCTTT
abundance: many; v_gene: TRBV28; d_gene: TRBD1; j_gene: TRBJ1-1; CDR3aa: CASSLTGGGQAFF; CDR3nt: TGTGCCAGCAGTCTGACAGGGGGCGGGCAAGCTTTCTTT
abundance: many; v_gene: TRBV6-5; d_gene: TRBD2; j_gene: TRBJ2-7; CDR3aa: CASSYSSGTNPFYEQYF; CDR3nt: TGTGCCAGCAGTTACTCCTCCGGGACTAACCCTTTCTACGAGCAGTACTTC
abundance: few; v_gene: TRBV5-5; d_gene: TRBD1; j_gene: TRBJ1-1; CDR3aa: CASSIEDRATEAFF; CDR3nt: TGTGCCAGCAGCATCGAGGACAGGGCCACTGAAGCTTTCTTT
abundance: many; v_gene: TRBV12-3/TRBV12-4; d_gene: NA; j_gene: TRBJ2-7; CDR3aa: CASRGRGVHEQYF; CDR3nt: TGTGCCAGCAGAGGACGAGGGGTCCACGAGCAGTACTTC
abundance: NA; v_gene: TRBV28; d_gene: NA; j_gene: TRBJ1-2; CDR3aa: CASSLGQGTGYTF; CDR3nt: TGTGCCAGCAGTCTGGGGCAGGGGACTGGCTACACCTTC
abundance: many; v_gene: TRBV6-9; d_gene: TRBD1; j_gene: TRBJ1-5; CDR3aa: CASSSLDRGRRQPQHF; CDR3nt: TGTGCCAGCAGTTCCCTGGACAGGGGGCGAAGACAGCCCCAGCATTTT
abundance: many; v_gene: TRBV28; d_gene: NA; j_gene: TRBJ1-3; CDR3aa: CASSLRIHSGNTIYF; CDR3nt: TGTGCCAGCAGTTTACGGATCCACTCTGGAAACACCATATATTTT
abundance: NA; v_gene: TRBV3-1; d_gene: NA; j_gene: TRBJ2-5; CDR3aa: CASSQGYGAGGKTQYF; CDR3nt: TGTGCCAGCAGCCAAGGATACGGCGCCGGCGGGAAGACCCAGTACTTC
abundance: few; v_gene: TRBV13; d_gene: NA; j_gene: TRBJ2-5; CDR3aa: CASSLRQVAPTQYF; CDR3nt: TGTGCCAGCAGCTTAAGACAGGTCGCCCCGACCCAGTACTTC
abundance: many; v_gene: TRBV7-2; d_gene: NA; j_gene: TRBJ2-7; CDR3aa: CASSGTVNSYEQYF; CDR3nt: TGTGCCAGCAGCGGGACGGTGAACTCCTACGAGCAGTACTTC
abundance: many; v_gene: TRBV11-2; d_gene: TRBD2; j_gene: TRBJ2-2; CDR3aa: CASSSSGILNTGELFF; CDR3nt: TGTGCCAGCAGCAGTAGCGGGATACTGAACACCGGGGAGCTGTTTTTT